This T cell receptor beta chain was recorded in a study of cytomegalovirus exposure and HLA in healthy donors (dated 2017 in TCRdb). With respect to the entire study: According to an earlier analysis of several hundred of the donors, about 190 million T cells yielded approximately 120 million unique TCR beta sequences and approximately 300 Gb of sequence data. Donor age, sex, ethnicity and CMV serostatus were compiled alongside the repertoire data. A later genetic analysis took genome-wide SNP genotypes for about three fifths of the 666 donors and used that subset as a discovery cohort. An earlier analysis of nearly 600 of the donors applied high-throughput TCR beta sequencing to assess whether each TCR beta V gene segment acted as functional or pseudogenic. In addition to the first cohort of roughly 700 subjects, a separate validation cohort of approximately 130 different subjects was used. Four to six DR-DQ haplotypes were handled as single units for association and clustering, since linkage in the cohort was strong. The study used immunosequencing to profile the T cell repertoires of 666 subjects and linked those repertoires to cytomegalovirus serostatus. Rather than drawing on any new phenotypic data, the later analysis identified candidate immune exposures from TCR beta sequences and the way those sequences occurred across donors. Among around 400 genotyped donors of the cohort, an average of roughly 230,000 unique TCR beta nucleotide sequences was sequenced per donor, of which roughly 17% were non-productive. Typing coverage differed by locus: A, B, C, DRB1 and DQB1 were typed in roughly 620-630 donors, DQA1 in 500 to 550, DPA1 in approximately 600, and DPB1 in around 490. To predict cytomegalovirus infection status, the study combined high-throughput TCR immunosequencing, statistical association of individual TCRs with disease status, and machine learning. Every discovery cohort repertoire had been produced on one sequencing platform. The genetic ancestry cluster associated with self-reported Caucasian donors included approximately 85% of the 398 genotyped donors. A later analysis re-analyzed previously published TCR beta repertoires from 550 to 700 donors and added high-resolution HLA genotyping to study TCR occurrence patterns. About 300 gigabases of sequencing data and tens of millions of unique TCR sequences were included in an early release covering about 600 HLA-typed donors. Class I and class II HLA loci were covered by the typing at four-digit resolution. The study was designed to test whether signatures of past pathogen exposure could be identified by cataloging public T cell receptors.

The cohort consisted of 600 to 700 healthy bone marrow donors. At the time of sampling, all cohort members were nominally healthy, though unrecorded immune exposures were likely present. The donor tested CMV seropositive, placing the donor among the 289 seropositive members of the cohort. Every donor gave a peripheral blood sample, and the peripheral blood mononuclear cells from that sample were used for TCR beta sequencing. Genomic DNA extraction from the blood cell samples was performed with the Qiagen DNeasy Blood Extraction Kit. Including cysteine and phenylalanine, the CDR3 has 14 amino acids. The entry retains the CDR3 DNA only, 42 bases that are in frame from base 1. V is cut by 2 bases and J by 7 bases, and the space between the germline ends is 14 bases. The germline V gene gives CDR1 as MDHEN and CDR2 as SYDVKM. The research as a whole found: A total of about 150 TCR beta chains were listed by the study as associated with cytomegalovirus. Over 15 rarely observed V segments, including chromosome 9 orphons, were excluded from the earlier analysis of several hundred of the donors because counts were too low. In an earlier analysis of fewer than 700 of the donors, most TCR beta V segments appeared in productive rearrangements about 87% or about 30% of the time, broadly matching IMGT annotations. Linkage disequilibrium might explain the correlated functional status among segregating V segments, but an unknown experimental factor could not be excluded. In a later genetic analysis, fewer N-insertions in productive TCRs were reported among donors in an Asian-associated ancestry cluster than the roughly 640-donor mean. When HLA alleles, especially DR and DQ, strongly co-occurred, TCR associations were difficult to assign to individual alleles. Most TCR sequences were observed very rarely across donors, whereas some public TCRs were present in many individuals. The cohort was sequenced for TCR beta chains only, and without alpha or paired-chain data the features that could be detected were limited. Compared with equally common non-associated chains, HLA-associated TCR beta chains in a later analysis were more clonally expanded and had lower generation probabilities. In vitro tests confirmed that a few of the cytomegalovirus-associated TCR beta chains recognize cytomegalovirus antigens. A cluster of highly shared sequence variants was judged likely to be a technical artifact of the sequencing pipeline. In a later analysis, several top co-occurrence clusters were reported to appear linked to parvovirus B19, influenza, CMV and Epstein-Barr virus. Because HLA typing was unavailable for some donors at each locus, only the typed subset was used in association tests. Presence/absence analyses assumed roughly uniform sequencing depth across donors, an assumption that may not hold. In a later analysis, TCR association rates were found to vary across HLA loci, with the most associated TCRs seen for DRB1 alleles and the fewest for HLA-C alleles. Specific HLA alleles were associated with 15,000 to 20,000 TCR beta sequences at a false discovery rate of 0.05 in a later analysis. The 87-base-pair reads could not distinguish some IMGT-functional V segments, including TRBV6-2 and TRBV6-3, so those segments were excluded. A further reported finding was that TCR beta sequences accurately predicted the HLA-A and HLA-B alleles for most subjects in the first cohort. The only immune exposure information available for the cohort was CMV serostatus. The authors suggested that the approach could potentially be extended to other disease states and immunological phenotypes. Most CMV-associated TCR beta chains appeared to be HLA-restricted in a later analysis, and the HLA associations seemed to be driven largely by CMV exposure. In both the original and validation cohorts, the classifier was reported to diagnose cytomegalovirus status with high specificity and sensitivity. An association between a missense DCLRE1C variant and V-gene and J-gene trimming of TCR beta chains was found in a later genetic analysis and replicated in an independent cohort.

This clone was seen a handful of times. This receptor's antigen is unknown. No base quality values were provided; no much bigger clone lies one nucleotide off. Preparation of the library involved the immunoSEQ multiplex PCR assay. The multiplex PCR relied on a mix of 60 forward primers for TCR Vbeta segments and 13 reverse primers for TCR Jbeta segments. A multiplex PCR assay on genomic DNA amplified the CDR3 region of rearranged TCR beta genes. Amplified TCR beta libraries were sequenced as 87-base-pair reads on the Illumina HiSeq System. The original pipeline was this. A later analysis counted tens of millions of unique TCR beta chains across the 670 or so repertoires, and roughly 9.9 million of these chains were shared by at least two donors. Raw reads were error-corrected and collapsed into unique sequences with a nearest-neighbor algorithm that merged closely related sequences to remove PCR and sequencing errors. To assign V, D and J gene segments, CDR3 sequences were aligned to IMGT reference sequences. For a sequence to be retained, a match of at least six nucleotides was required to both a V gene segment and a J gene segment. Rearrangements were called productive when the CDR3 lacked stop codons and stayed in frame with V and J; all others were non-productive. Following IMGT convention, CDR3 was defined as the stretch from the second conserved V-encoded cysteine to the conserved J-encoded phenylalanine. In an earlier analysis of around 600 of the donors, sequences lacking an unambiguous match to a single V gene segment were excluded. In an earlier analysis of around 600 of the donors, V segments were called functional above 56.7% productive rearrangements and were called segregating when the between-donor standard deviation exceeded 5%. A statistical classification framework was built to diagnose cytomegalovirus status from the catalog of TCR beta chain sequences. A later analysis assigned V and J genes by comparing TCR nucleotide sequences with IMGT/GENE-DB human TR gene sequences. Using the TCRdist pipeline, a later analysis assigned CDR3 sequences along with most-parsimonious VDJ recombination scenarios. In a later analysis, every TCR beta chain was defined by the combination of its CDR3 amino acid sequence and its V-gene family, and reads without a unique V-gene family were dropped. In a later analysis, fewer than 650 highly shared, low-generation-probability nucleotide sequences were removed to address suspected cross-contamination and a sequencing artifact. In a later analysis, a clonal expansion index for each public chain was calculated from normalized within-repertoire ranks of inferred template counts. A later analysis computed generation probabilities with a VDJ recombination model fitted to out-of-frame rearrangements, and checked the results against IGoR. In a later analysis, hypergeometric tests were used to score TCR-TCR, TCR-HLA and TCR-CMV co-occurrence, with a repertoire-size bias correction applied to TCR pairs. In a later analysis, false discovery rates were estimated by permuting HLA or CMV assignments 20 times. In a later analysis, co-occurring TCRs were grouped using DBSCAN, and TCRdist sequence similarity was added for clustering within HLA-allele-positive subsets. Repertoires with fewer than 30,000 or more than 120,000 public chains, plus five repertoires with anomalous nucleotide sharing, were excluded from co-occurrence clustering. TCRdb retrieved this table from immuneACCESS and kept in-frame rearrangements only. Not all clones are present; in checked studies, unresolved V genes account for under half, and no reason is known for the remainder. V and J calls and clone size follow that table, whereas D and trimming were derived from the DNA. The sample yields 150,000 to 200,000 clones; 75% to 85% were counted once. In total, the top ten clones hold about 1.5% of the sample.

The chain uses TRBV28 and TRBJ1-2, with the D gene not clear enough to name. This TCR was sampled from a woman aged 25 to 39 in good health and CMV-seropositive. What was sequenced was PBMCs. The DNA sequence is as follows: TGTGCCAGCAGTTTAGTCGTATCGAGAGTTGGCTACACCTTC. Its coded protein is CASSLVVSRVGYTF.